This T cell receptor beta chain was recovered during a study of cytomegalovirus exposure and HLA in healthy donors. A multiplex PCR was run with 60 Vbeta primers and 13 Jbeta primers. Per the original data handling: A follow-up analysis tallied 70 million to 80 million unique TCR beta chains, roughly 11 million shared. The table came from immunoSEQ multiplex PCR; TCRdb's copy has only in-frame clones and leaves some out. V, J and clone size derive from that table, while D and trimming were established from the DNA sequence. Altogether approximately 120,000 clones are present, about a sixth being singletons, with the ten largest covering roughly 3%. Findings of the study overall: Earlier findings revealed that most TCR beta V segments proved productive either about 87% or about 30% of the time.

The CDR3 extends over 16 amino acids. Trimming shortened V by 1 base and J by 4 bases, and 17 bases separated the two germline ends. The germline gives CDR1 SGHVS, CDR2 FNYEAQ. With respect to this clone: Antigen specificity is unknown.

The chain joins TRBV7-6 to TRBJ2-7; D is perhaps TRBD1 (6 bases). The sample comprised PBMCs. This TCR came from a female donor in good health and CMV-seropositive. CDR3 residues: CASSLGPPGQTYEQYF. In DNA form, the CDR3 reads TGTGCCAGCAGCTTAGGACCCCCTGGACAGACTTACGAGCAGTACTTC.